This T cell receptor (beta chain) was found in a study of CD8+ T cells in alopecia areata. This clone was counted between two and nine times. Following RNA extraction, reverse transcription yielded cDNA that acted as the sequencing template. Clones were sequenced by immunoSEQ multiplex PCR, and TCRdb holds only the in-frame ones, with some missing. The sample yields 150,000 to 180,000 clones, approximately 53% seen once. This receptor was obtained from a human donor with alopecia areata. This sample comprised CD8+ T cells sorted from blood, obtained at week 0.

CDR3 sequence: CSVEPAGTQETQYF. Written as DNA, the CDR3 is TGCAGCGTTGAACCGGCGGGGACCCAAGAGACCCAGTACTTC. The V and J genes are TRBV29-1 and TRBJ2-5; tentative D call: TRBD2 (6 bases). The germline V gene encodes CDR1 SQVTM and CDR2 ANQGSEA. This CDR3 is 14 amino acids long. Between the trimmed V and J ends, which lost 2 bases and 1 base, there was a span of 11 bases.